This T cell receptor beta chain stems from a study of OX40 agonist ivuxolimab in advanced cancers. Study as a whole: Aged 23 to 79 with a mean of about 60 years, they were roughly 83% male.

Germline loops: CDR1 SGHVS, CDR2 FNYEAQ. The CDR3 spans 12 residues. Trimming took 8 bases from V and 13 from J, leaving 17 bases between them. The method was immunoSEQ multiplex PCR; TCRdb's version includes in-frame clones alone and lacks a portion of them. The table records fewer than 50,000 clones, roughly nine tenths of them present only once. V and J are TRBV7-6 and TRBJ1-4; tentatively, D is TRBD1 (5 bases). The receptor was derived from an adult with an advanced solid tumor such as melanoma, head and neck, liver or kidney cancer. This specimen consisted of CD4+ or CD8+ T cells sorted from blood, obtained in a trial of the OX40 agonist ivuxolimab. CDR3 sequence: CASGAAGDGLFF. In nucleotides, the CDR3 is TGTGCCAGCGGAGCGGCGGGGGACGGACTGTTTTTT.